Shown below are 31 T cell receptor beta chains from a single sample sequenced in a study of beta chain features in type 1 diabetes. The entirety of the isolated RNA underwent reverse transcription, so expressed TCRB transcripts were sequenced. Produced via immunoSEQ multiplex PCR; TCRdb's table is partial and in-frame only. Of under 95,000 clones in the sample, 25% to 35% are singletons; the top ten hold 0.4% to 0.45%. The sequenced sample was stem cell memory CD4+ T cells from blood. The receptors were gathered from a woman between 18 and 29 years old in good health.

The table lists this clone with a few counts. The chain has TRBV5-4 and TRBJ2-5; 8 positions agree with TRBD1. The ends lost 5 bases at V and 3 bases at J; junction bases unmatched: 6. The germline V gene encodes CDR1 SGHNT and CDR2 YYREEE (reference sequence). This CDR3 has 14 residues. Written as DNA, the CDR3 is TGTGCCAGCAGGGCAGGGGGCTGGGAAGAGACCCAGTACTTC. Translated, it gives CASRAGGWEETQYF.

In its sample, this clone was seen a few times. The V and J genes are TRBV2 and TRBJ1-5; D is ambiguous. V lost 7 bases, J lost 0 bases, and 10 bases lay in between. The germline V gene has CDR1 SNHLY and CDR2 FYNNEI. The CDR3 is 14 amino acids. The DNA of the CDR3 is TGTGCCAGCACCCTTAGTCATAGCAATCAGCCCCAGCATTTT. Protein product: CASTLSHSNQPQHF.

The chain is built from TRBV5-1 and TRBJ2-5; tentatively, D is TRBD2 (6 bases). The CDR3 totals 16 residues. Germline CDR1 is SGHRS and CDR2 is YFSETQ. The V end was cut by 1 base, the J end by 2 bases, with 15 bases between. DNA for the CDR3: TGCGCCAGCAGCTTGTTGCCGCCGGGGGAACAAGAGACCCAGTACTTC. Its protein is CASSLLPPGEQETQYF.

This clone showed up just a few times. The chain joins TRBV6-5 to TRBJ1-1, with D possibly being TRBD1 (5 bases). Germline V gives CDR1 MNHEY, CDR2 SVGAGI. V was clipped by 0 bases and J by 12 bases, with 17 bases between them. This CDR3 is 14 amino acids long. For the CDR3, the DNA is TGTGCCAGCAGTTACTCAGCGGGGGATGGCCAACCTTTCTTT. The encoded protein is CASSYSAGDGQPFF.

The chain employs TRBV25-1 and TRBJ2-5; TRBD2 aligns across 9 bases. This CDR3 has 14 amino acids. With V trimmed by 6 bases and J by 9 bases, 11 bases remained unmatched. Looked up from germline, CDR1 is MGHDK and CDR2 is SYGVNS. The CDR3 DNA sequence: TGTGCCAGCAGGGCTAGCGGGGACCACGGGGCCCAGTACTTC. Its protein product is CASRASGDHGAQYF.

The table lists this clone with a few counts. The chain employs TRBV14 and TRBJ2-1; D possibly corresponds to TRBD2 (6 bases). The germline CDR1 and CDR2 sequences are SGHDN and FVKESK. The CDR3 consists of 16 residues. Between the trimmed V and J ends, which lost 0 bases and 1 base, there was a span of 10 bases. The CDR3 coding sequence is TGTGCCAGCAGCCAAGATGGAAGCGGGTCCTACAATGAGCAGTTCTTC. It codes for CASSQDGSGSYNEQFF.

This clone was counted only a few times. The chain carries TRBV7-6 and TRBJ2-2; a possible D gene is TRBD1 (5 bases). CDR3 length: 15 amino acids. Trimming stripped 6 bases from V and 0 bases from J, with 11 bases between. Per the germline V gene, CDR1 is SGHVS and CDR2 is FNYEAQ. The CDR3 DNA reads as TGTGCCAGCAGGGTGTCCAGGGCGAACACCGGGGAGCTGTTTTTT. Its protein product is CASRVSRANTGELFF.

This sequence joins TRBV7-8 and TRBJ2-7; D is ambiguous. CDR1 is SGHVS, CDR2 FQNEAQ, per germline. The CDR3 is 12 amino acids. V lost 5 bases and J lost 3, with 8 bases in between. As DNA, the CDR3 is TGTGCCAGCAGCCCTCTACTCTACGAGCAGTACTTC. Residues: CASSPLLYEQYF. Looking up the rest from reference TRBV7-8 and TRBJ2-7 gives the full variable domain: GAGVSQSPRYKVAKRGQDVALRCDPISGHVSLFWYQQALGQGPEFLTYFQNEAQLDKSGLPSDRFFAERPEGSVSTLKIQRTQQEDSAVYLCASSPLLYEQYFGPGTRLTVT.

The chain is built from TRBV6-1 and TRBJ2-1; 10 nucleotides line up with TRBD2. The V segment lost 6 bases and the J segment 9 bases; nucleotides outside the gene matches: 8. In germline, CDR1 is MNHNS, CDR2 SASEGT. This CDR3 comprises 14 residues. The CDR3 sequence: CASSSGGADREQFF. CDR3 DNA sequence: TGTGCCAGCAGCAGCGGGGGGGCCGATCGTGAGCAGTTCTTC.

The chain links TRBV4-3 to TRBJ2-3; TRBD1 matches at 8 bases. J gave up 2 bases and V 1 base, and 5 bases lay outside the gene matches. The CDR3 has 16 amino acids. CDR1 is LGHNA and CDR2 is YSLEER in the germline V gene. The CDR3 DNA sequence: TGCGCCAGCAGCCAAGTGGCGACAGGGGCCACAGATACGCAGTATTTT. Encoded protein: CASSQVATGATDTQYF.

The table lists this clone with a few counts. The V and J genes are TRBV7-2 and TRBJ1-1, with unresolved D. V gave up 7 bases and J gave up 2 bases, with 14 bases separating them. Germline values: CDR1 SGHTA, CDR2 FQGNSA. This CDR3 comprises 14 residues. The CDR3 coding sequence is TGTGCCAGCAACACGCCGTACAGTAACACTGAAGCTTTCTTT. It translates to CASNTPYSNTEAFF.

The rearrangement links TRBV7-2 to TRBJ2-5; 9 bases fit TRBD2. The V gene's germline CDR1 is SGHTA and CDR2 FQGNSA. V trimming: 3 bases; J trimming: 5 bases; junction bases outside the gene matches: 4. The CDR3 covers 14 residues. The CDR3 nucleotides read TGTGCCAGCAGCTTTCTAGCGGGGCTCGAGACCCAGTACTTC. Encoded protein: CASSFLAGLETQYF.

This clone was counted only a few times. CDR3 coding DNA: TGTGCCAGCAGCTTAAAGCGGCTAGCGGCCGTCCAAGAGACCCAGTACTTC. This translates into CASSLKRLAAVQETQYF. The chain is built from TRBV11-2 and TRBJ2-5; 7 nucleotides agree with TRBD2. The junction had 10 bases not matched to a gene; V was cut back by 2 bases and J by 1 base. This CDR3 comprises 17 residues. The germline gives CDR1 SGHAT, CDR2 FQNNGV.

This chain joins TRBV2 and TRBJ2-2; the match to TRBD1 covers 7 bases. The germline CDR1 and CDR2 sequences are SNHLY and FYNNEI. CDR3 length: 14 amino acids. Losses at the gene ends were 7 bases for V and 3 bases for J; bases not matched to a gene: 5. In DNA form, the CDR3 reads TGTGCCAGCATCTTTACAGGGGACACCGGGGAGCTGTTTTTT. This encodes CASIFTGDTGELFF.

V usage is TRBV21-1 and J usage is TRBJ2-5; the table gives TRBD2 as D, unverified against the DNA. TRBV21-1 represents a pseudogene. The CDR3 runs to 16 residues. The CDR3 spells CASSKGGTSGRETQYF. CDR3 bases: TGTGCCAGCAGCAAAGGTGGGACTAGCGGGAGAGAGACCCAGTACTTC.

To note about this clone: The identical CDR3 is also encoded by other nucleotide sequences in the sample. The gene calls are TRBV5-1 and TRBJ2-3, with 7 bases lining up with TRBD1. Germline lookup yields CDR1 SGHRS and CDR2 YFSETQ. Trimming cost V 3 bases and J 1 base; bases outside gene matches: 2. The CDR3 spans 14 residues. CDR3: CASSSGQGTDTQYF. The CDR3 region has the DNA TGCGCCAGCAGCTCCGGACAGGGCACAGATACGCAGTATTTT.

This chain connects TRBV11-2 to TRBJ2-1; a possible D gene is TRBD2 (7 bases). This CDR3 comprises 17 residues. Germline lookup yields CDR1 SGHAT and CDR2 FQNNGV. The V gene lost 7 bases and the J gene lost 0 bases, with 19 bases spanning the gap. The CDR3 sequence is CASIRGAIKSSYNEQFF. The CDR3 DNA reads TGTGCCAGCATACGGGGGGCCATAAAGAGCTCCTACAATGAGCAGTTCTTC.

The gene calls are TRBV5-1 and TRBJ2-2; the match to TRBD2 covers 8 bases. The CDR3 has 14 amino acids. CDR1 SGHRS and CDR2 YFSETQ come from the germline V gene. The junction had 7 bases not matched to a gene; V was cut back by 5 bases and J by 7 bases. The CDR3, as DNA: TGCGCCAGCAGGTCGGGACTAGATGGCGGGGAGCTGTTTTTT. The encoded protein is CASRSGLDGGELFF. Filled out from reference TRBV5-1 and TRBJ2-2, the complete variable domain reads KAGVTQTPRYLIKTRGQQVTLSCSPISGHRSVSWYQQTPGQGLQFLFEYFSETQRNKGNFPGRFSGRQFSNSRSEMNVSTLELGDSALYLCASRSGLDGGELFFGEGSRLTVL.

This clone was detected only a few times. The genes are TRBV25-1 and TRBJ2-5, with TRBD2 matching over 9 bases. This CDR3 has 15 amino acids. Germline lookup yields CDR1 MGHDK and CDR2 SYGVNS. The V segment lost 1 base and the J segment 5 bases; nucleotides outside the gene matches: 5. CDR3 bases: TGTGCCAGCAGTGAATGGGATAGCGGGGGCGAGACCCAGTACTTC. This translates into CASSEWDSGGETQYF.

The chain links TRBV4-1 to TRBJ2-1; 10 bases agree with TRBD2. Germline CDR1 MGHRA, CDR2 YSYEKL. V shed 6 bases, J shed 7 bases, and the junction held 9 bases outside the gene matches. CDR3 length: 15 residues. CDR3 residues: CASRSLAGARNEQFF. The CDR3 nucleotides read TGCGCCAGCAGGAGCCTAGCGGGGGCGAGGAATGAGCAGTTCTTC.

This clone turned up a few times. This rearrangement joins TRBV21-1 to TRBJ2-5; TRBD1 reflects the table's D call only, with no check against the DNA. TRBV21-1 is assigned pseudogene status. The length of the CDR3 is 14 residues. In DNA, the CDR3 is TGTGCCAGCACTTTAAGGAGGGGGCGAGAGACCCAGTACTTC. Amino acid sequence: CASTLRRGRETQYF.

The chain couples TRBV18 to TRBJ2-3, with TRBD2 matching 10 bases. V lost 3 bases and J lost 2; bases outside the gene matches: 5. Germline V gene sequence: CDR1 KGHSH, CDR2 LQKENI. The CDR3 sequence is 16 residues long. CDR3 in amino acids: CASSPRTSGNTDTQYF. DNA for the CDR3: TGTGCCAGCTCACCCCGGACTAGCGGAAACACAGATACGCAGTATTTT.

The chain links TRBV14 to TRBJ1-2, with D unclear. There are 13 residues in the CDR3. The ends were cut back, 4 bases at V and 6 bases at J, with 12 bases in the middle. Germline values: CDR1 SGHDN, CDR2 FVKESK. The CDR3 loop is CASSRSGIDGYTF. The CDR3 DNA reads TGTGCCAGCAGCCGTTCGGGAATCGATGGCTACACCTTC.

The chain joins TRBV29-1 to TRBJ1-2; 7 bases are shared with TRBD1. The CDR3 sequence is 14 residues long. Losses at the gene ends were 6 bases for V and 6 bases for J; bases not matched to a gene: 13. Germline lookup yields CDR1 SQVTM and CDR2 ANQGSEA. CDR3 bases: TGCAGCGTCGAAAAACCCGGGACAGCGAATGGCTACACCTTC. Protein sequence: CSVEKPGTANGYTF.

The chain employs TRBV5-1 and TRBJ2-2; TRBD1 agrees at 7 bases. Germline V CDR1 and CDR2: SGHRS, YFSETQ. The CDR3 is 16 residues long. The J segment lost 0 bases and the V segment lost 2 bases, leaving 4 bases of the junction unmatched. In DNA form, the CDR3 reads TGCGCCAGCAGCTTCCAAGGACAGGCGAACACCGGGGAGCTGTTTTTT. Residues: CASSFQGQANTGELFF. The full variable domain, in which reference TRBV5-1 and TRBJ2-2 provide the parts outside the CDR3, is KAGVTQTPRYLIKTRGQQVTLSCSPISGHRSVSWYQQTPGQGLQFLFEYFSETQRNKGNFPGRFSGRQFSNSRSEMNVSTLELGDSALYLCASSFQGQANTGELFFGEGSRLTVL.

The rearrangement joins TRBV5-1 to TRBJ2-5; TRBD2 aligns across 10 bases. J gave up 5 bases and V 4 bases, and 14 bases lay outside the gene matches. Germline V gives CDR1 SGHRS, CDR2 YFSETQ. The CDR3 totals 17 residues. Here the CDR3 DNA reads TGCGCCAGCAGCGAGGTACAGCTAGCGGGAGTTCGGGAGACCCAGTACTTC. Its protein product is CASSEVQLAGVRETQYF.

CDR3 protein: CASSFSGASEAFF. The CDR3 DNA sequence: TGTGCCAGCAGCTTTTCAGGGGCATCGGAAGCTTTCTTT. The chain couples TRBV7-2 to TRBJ1-1; TRBD1 is a possible D gene (6 bases). In germline, CDR1 is SGHTA, CDR2 FQGNSA. Trimming took 3 bases from V and 8 from J, leaving 13 bases between them. The CDR3 covers 13 residues.

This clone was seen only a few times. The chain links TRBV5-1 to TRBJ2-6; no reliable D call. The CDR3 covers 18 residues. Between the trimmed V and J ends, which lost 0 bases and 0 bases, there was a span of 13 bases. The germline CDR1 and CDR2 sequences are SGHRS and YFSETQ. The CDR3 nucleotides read TGCGCCAGCAGCTTGGTGGCGGCTCCTAGCTCTGGGGCCAACGTCCTGACTTTC. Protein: CASSLVAAPSSGANVLTF.

The CDR3 loop reads CASSFQGANSETQYF. As DNA, the CDR3 is TGTGCCAGCAGCTTCCAGGGGGCGAATTCGGAGACCCAGTACTTC. The chain uses TRBV5-4 and TRBJ2-5; 8 positions agree with TRBD1. With 2 bases clipped from V and 5 bases from J, the junction kept 8 bases outside the gene matches. Per the germline V gene, CDR1 is SGHNT and CDR2 is YYREEE (reference sequence). The CDR3 totals 15 residues.

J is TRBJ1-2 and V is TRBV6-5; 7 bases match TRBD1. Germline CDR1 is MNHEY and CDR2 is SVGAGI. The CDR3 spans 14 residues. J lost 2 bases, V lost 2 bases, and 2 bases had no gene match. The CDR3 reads CASSYARGNYGYTF. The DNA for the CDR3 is TGTGCCAGCAGTTACGCCAGGGGGAACTATGGCTACACCTTC.

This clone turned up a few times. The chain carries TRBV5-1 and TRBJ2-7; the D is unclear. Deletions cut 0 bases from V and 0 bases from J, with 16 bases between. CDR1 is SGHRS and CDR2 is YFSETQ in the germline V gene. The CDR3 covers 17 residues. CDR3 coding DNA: TGCGCCAGCAGCTTGGCGGCAGCGACGGCTATCTCCTACGAGCAGTACTTC. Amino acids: CASSLAAATAISYEQYF.